This is a list of T cell receptor beta chains from one sample in a study of blood T cell repertoires in COVID-19. Some clones are missing from TCRdb's copy, which holds only in-frame ones; the method was immunoSEQ multiplex PCR. The sample records 100,000 to 150,000 clones, 80% to 95% being singletons. Sequencing was done on a sample of peripheral blood. These receptor sequences come from a man in his fifties or sixties with COVID-19, enrolled during active disease. Each CDR3 is given with its conserved first and last residue. Each record gives: CDR3 protein, CDR3 DNA, V gene, D gene, J gene, clone size. D genes are given only for firm matches. Expanded clones get a size class; other rows say once, few or many, or leave the size out.

CASSPDRHNQPQHF | TGTGCCAGCAGCCCGGACAGGCACAATCAGCCCCAGCATTTT | TRBV7-8 | TRBD1 | TRBJ1-5 | NA
CASSISSVEPQHF | TGTGCCAGTAGTATAAGTTCAGTGGAGCCCCAGCATTTT | TRBV19 | NA | TRBJ1-5 | NA
CASSPTGEGNEQFF | TGTGCCAGCAGCCCGACAGGGGAAGGAAATGAGCAGTTCTTC | TRBV7-3 | TRBD1 | TRBJ2-1 | NA
CASSPGGGVAGVDEQFF | TGTGCCAGCAGTCCAGGGGGTGGGGTAGCGGGAGTGGATGAGCAGTTCTTC | TRBV6-2/TRBV6-3 | TRBD2 | TRBJ2-1 | NA
CASSPGTIPTEAFF | TGTGCCAGCAGCCCCGGGACTATCCCCACTGAAGCTTTCTTT | TRBV9 | NA | TRBJ1-1 | NA
CASSIGGLAAYEQYF | TGTGCCAGTAGTATAGGGGGGCTAGCGGCCTACGAGCAGTACTTC | TRBV19 | NA | TRBJ2-7 | NA
CASSDFTGELFF | TGTGCCAGCAGCGACTTCACCGGGGAGCTGTTTTTT | TRBV7-9 | NA | TRBJ2-2 | NA
CASSLVRELYNEQFF | TGTGCCAGCAGTTTAGTGCGGGAGCTCTACAATGAGCAGTTCTTC | TRBV28 | TRBD2 | TRBJ2-1 | NA
CASRSRLTDTQYF | TGTGCCAGCAGGAGCAGACTCACAGATACGCAGTATTTT | TRBV6-6 | NA | TRBJ2-3 | NA
CASIQGTGTDTQYF | TGTGCCAGCATCCAGGGGACGGGCACAGATACGCAGTATTTT | TRBV6-5 | NA | TRBJ2-3 | NA
CASSISGQISYEQYF | TGTGCCAGTAGTATATCCGGACAGATATCCTACGAGCAGTACTTC | TRBV19 | NA | TRBJ2-7 | NA
CASSFYGTSKDNEQFF | TGTGCCAGCAGTTTCTACGGGACTAGTAAGGACAATGAGCAGTTCTTC | TRBV27 | TRBD2 | TRBJ2-1 | once
CASSDSMGQPQHF | TGTGCCAGCAGTGACTCGATGGGCCAGCCCCAGCATTTT | TRBV6-4 | NA | TRBJ1-5 | NA
CASSLNRGDQPQHF | TGTGCCAGCAGTTTAAACAGGGGTGATCAGCCCCAGCATTTT | TRBV28 | TRBD1 | TRBJ1-5 | once
CASSLITSGTSQYF | TGTGCCAGCAGCTTAATTACTAGCGGGACTTCTCAGTACTTC | TRBV7-8 | TRBD2 | TRBJ2-7 | NA
CAWRRGSSYEQYF | TGTGCCTGGAGGAGGGGGAGCTCCTACGAGCAGTACTTC | TRBV30 | NA | TRBJ2-7 | NA
CASSATSGVSDTQYF | TGTGCCAGCAGCGCGACTAGCGGGGTATCAGATACGCAGTATTTT | TRBV9 | TRBD2 | TRBJ2-3 | NA
CASSTPMLGSKNIQYF | TGTGCCAGCAGTACCCCCATGCTAGGCTCCAAAAACATTCAGTACTTC | TRBV27 | NA | TRBJ2-4 | once
CASSIGIAGGRDTQYF | TGTGCCAGTAGTATAGGGATAGCGGGAGGACGAGATACGCAGTATTTT | TRBV19 | TRBD2 | TRBJ2-3 | NA
CASSLAGTDYEQYF | TGTGCCAGCAGCTTGGCAGGGACAGACTACGAGCAGTACTTC | TRBV5-4 | TRBD1 | TRBJ2-7 | once
CASSLGITGNQPQHF | TGTGCCAGCAGCTTAGGAATTACAGGGAATCAGCCCCAGCATTTT | TRBV7-8 | NA | TRBJ1-5 | many
CASSVGTGRTEAFF | TGCGCCAGCAGCGTGGGGACAGGGCGGACTGAAGCTTTCTTT | TRBV5-1 | TRBD1 | TRBJ1-1 | NA
CASSFTGSGRGDTQYF | TGTGCCAGCAGTTTTACCGGTAGCGGGAGGGGCGATACGCAGTATTTT | TRBV28 | TRBD2 | TRBJ2-3 | NA
CASTIQGVGETQYF | TGTGCCAGCACTATCCAGGGCGTGGGGGAGACCCAGTACTTC | TRBV2 | NA | TRBJ2-5 | NA
CASSQRLASNEQFF | TGTGCCAGCAGCCAGAGACTAGCTAGTAATGAGCAGTTCTTC | TRBV3-1/TRBV3-2 | TRBD2 | TRBJ2-1 | NA
CASSYHRDGDGYTF | TGTGCCAGCAGTTACCACAGGGATGGCGATGGCTACACCTTC | TRBV6-5 | NA | TRBJ1-2 | once
CAWSGLGGGRGGYTF | TGTGCCTGGAGTGGCCTGGGGGGGGGAAGGGGTGGCTACACCTTC | TRBV30 | NA | TRBJ1-2 | NA
CASGASGTRFF | TGTGCCAGCGGAGCTAGCGGGACTCGGTTCTTC | TRBV12-3/TRBV12-4 | TRBD2 | TRBJ2-1 | NA
CASSPTEFNTEAFF | TGTGCCAGTAGTCCGACAGAATTTAACACTGAAGCTTTCTTT | TRBV19 | NA | TRBJ1-1 | NA
CASSKRTKDRDRANQPQHF | TGTGCCAGCAGCAAAAGAACGAAGGACCGAGACAGGGCGAATCAGCCCCAGCATTTT | TRBV21-1 | NA | TRBJ1-5 | NA
CASSWGQGGEAFF | TGTGCCAGCAGCTGGGGACAGGGGGGAGAAGCTTTCTTT | TRBV5-6 | TRBD1 | TRBJ1-1 | NA
CASSQDSSRDSTNEKLFF | TGCGCCAGCAGCCAAGATAGCTCTAGAGACTCAACTAATGAAAAACTGTTTTTT | TRBV4-1 | NA | TRBJ1-4 | NA
CATSDIAANTGELFF | TGTGCCACCAGTGATATAGCGGCGAACACCGGGGAGCTGTTTTTT | TRBV24-1 | NA | TRBJ2-2 | NA